A selection of T cell receptor beta chains follows, all from one sample in a study of OX40 agonist ivuxolimab in advanced cancers. This table comes from immunoSEQ multiplex PCR, and its TCRdb copy is limited to in-frame clones, with some not included. The table lists approximately 99,000 clones, roughly 95% of them singletons. The material sequenced was CD4+ or CD8+ T cells sorted from blood, taken in a trial of the OX40 agonist ivuxolimab. These receptors came from an adult with an advanced solid tumor such as melanoma, head and neck, liver or kidney cancer. Each CDR3 is given with its conserved first and last residue. D genes are given only for firm matches. The size field is filled for only some rows; it gives once, few, many or a size class.

TGTGCCAGCAGAACAGGGGCAAGCTACGAGCAGTACTTC	CASRTGASYEQYF	TRBV6-5	TRBJ2-7	TRBD1	-
TGTGCCAGTAGTATGGGGGTGGGCAATCAGCCCCAGCATTTT	CASSMGVGNQPQHF	TRBV19	TRBJ1-5	-	-
TGCGCCAGCAGCTTGGGGCAGGGGTCCTACAATGAGCAGTTCTTC	CASSLGQGSYNEQFF	TRBV5-1	TRBJ2-1	-	-
TGTGCCAGCAGCCCCAGAACCCGGACAGGGGCGAACTATGGCTACACCTTC	CASSPRTRTGANYGYTF	TRBV7-8	TRBJ1-2	TRBD1	-
TGTGCCAGCAGCTTAGGACTAGACGAGCAGTACTTC	CASSLGLDEQYF	TRBV7-2	TRBJ2-7	-	-
TGCAGTGCCTCTCTAGGCAATGAGCAGTTCTTC	CSASLGNEQFF	TRBV20-1	TRBJ2-1	-	-
TGTGCCAGCAGCGTAGCATCCGGGGGGGCTGGTCAAGAGACCCAGTACTTC	CASSVASGGAGQETQYF	TRBV9	TRBJ2-5	TRBD2	-
TGTGCCAGCAGCGAAGGGACTAGCGGGAGGACGGATGAGCAGTTCTTC	CASSEGTSGRTDEQFF	TRBV9	TRBJ2-1	TRBD2	-
TGTGCCAGCAGCGGCCGGGACCCTCAAGAGACCCAGTACTTC	CASSGRDPQETQYF	TRBV21-1	TRBJ2-5	-	-
TGTGCCAGCTCACCACCGGCGATGGGGACAAATACCGGGGAGCTGTTTTTT	CASSPPAMGTNTGELFF	TRBV18	TRBJ2-2	-	-
TGTGCCAGCAGCTTAGTCGGGGGTGGAATCACTGAAGCTTTCTTT	CASSLVGGGITEAFF	TRBV7-2	TRBJ1-1	-	-
TGTGCCAGCACTTTATCGTCGGTCCCACAAGGCCTTAGCAATCAGCCCCAGCATTTT	CASTLSSVPQGLSNQPQHF	TRBV27	TRBJ1-5	-	-
TGTGCCAGCAGCTCAGGGACTAATCAGCCCCAGCATTTT	CASSSGTNQPQHF	TRBV7-9	TRBJ1-5	-	few
TGTGCCAGCAGCCTGGACAGGGGGCTTAGGTATGGCTACACCTTC	CASSLDRGLRYGYTF	TRBV7-9	TRBJ1-2	TRBD1	-
TGTGCCAGCAGTGAGGCAGGGGGCCCATATGGCTACACCTTC	CASSEAGGPYGYTF	TRBV2	TRBJ1-2	TRBD1	-
TGTGCCACCGGGGCCCTCGACCGCACAGATACGCAGTATTTT	CATGALDRTDTQYF	TRBV27	TRBJ2-3	-	-
TGCGCCAGCAGCGTGGGACCGACGTACCAAGAGACCCAGTACTTC	CASSVGPTYQETQYF	TRBV5-1	TRBJ2-5	-	-
TGCAGCGTGAGCCCTAGCGGGAGGTACAATGAGCAGTTCTTC	CSVSPSGRYNEQFF	TRBV29-1	TRBJ2-1	TRBD2	-
TGTGCCAGCAGCCCCGGACAGGGCACTTTAAACATTCAGTACTTC	CASSPGQGTLNIQYF	TRBV13	TRBJ2-4	TRBD1	-
TGCGCCAGCAGCCAAGGAACGGGACTAGGAGGGGCAGATACGCAGTATTTT	CASSQGTGLGGADTQYF	TRBV4-3	TRBJ2-3	TRBD2	-
TGTGCCAGCAACTCCGCCGCCGGGGGGCAAGGAGGCTACACCTTC	CASNSAAGGQGGYTF	TRBV7-6	TRBJ1-2	-	-
TGTGCCAGCAGCCGTTCGAGGGCCGGGGAAAAACTGTTTTTT	CASSRSRAGEKLFF	TRBV7-2	TRBJ1-4	-	-
TGCAGCGTTGAGGGACGGCTTAGCACAGATACGCAGTATTTT	CSVEGRLSTDTQYF	TRBV29-1	TRBJ2-3	-	once
TGCGCCAGCAGCTGGGGCGGGATGAGGGAGGGGAACACTGAAGCTTTCTTT	CASSWGGMREGNTEAFF	TRBV5-1	TRBJ1-1	-	-
TGCGCCAGCAGCTTAAGCGGGGGTAGCTCCTACAATGAGCAGTTCTTC	CASSLSGGSSYNEQFF	TRBV5-1	TRBJ2-1	TRBD2	-
TGTGCTACGGGCGGACTAGGGCGCAATGAGCAGTTCTTC	CATGGLGRNEQFF	TRBV11-2	TRBJ2-1	TRBD2	-
TGTGCCAGCCAGACTAGCGGGAGGTGGGGTCAATTTAGTGAGCAGTTCTTC	CASQTSGRWGQFSEQFF	TRBV28	TRBJ2-1	TRBD2	-
TGTGCCAGCAGCTATCCGGGACTAAGCACAGATACGCAGTATTTT	CASSYPGLSTDTQYF	TRBV4-2	TRBJ2-3	TRBD2	-
TGTGCCAGCAGCTCCCCCCTAACTAGCAGATACGAGCAGTACTTC	CASSSPLTSRYEQYF	TRBV7-2	TRBJ2-7	-	-
TGTGCCAGCAGCTCCGATCCAACTTTGGGCTACACCTTC	CASSSDPTLGYTF	TRBV5-4	TRBJ1-2	-	-
TGTGCCAGCAGCGCCCGGACAGGCAACACTGAAGCTTTCTTT	CASSARTGNTEAFF	TRBV7-9	TRBJ1-1	TRBD1	-
TGTGCCAGCAGGTTACAGGGGGCGAGAGGAAACACCATATATTTT	CASRLQGARGNTIYF	TRBV28	TRBJ1-3	TRBD1	-
TGCGCCAGCAGCCAAGATAGACAGGGGAGGTACGAGCAGTACTTC	CASSQDRQGRYEQYF	TRBV5-4	TRBJ2-7	TRBD1	-
TGCGCCAGCAGCCTTTTAGGGGGAGGCACTGAAGCTTTCTTT	CASSLLGGGTEAFF	TRBV5-1	TRBJ1-1	-	-
TGTGCCAGCTCACCAGGGCAGGACCCCACAGATACGCAGTATTTT	CASSPGQDPTDTQYF	TRBV18	TRBJ2-3	-	-
TGTGCCTGGAGTGTCACCCAGGGGTCGGTGGGCAATCAGCCCCAGCATTTT	CAWSVTQGSVGNQPQHF	TRBV30	TRBJ1-5	-	-
TGTGCCACGCATACGGGTGCAGATACGCAGTATTTT	CATHTGADTQYF	TRBV7-9	TRBJ2-3	-	-
TGTGCCAGCAGCCCAGGGGGCAGCTATGGCTACACCTTC	CASSPGGSYGYTF	TRBV27	TRBJ1-2	TRBD1	few
TGTGCCAGCAGCCTGGGGGGACGGTACAATGAAAAACTGTTTTTT	CASSLGGRYNEKLFF	TRBV5-6	TRBJ1-4	-	-
TGTGCCAGTAACGGGGGGCGCGTTGGCAATCAGCCCCAGCATTTT	CASNGGRVGNQPQHF	TRBV19	TRBJ1-5	-	-
TGTGCCAGCAGCTTAGCGGGAGGGAGCGGCCCCGGAATCCGCGAGCAGTACTTC	CASSLAGGSGPGIREQYF	TRBV7-2	TRBJ2-7	TRBD2	-
TGTGCCAGCAGCTTAGGAGGAGTCTCCTACGAGCAGTACTTC	CASSLGGVSYEQYF	TRBV7-9	TRBJ2-7	-	-
TGCGCCAGCAGCCAAGATCCAGCTTCACCCCTCCACTTT	CASSQDPASPLHF	TRBV4-3	TRBJ1-6	-	-
TGTGCCAGCAGTTTCTCTCCGGGGCGTACGCAGTATTTT	CASSFSPGRTQYF	TRBV27	TRBJ2-3	-	once
TGTGCCAGCAGGCTCTCCTACGAGCAGTACTTC	CASRLSYEQYF	TRBV2	TRBJ2-7	-	-
TGTGCCAGCAGTGAGTTTACAGCTTTCTTT	CASSEFTAFF	TRBV6-1	TRBJ1-1	-	-
TGTGCCAGCAGCGCCCGACAGGATACACCAGATGGAACTAATGAAAAACTGTTTTTT	CASSARQDTPDGTNEKLFF	TRBV21-1	TRBJ1-4	-	-
TGTGCCAGCAGCTTAGGGGGTAGCGGGAGGGCCGGCAATGAGCAGTTCTTC	CASSLGGSGRAGNEQFF	TRBV7-3	TRBJ2-1	TRBD2	-
TGTGCTAGTGGTATTACCACAGATACGCAGTATTTT	CASGITTDTQYF	TRBV12-5	TRBJ2-3	-	-
TGTGCCAGCAGCTCGGGACCGGCCCACTCCTACGAGCAGTACTTC	CASSSGPAHSYEQYF	TRBV7-2	TRBJ2-7	-	-
TGTGCCAGCACCCGACCATACGGGCTCTACGAGCAGTACTTC	CASTRPYGLYEQYF	TRBV6-1	TRBJ2-7	-	few
TGTGCCAGCAGTAAAGAAGGGTGGTACGAGCAGTACTTC	CASSKEGWYEQYF	TRBV6-5	TRBJ2-7	-	-
TGCGCCAGCAGGGCAGGACGGGATAGCAATCAGCCCCAGCATTTT	CASRAGRDSNQPQHF	TRBV10-2	TRBJ1-5	-	few
TGTGCCAGCAGCTCTCGGACTAGCGGGCTTACAGATACGCAGTATTTT	CASSSRTSGLTDTQYF	TRBV5-4	TRBJ2-3	TRBD2	-